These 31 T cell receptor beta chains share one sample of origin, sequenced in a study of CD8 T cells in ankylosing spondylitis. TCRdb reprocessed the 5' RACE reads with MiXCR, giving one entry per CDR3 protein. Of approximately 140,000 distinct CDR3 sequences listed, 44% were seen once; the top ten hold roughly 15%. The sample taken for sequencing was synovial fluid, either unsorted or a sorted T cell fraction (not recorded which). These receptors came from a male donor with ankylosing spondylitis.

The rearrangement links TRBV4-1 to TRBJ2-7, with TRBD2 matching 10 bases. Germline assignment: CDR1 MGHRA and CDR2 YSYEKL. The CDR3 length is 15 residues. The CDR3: CAPSQNSGGTYEQYF. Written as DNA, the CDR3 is TGCGCTCCCAGCCAAAATAGCGGGGGGACCTACGAGCAGTACTTC.

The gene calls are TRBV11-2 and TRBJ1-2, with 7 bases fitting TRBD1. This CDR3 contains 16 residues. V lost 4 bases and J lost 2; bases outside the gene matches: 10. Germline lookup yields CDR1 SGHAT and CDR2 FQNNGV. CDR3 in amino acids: CASSYISGTANYGYTF. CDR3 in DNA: TGTGCCAGCAGCTATATTTCCGGGACAGCGAACTATGGCTACACCTTC.

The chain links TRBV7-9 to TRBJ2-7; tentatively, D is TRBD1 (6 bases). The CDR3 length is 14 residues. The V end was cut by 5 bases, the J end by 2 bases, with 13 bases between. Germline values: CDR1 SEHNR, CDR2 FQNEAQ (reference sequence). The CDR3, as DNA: TGTGCCAGCAGCCACGGACAGAACCCCTACGAGCAGTACTTC. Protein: CASSHGQNPYEQYF.

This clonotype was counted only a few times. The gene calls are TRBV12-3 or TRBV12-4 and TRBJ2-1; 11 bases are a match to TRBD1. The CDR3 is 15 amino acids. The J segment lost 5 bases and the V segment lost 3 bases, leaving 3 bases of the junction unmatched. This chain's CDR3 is CASSFEGQGDNEQFF. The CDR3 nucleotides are TGTGCCAGCAGTTTTGAGGGACAGGGGGACAATGAGCAGTTCTTC.

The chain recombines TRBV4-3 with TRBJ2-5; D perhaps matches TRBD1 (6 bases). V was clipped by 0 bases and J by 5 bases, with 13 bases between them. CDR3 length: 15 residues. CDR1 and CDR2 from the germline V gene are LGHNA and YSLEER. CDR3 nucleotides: TGCGCCAGCAGCCAAGATATCAGGGGCCGGGAGACCCAGTACTTC. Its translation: CASSQDIRGRETQYF.

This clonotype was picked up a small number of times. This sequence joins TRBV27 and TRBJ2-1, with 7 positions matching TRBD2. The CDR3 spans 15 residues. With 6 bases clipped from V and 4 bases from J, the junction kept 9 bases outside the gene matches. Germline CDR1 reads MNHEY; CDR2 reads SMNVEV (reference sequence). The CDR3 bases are TGTGCCAGCAGAGCCTGGCGGGAGTCTTACAATGAGCAGTTCTTC. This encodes CASRAWRESYNEQFF.

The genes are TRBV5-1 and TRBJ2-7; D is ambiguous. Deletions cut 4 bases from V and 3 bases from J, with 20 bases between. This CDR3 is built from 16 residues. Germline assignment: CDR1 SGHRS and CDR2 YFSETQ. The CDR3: CASSPGATQKFYEQYF. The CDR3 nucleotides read TGCGCCAGCAGCCCCGGAGCTACCCAGAAATTCTACGAGCAGTACTTC. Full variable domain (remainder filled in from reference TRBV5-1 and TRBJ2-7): KAGVTQTPRYLIKTRGQQVTLSCSPISGHRSVSWYQQTPGQGLQFLFEYFSETQRNKGNFPGRFSGRQFSNSRSEMNVSTLELGDSALYLCASSPGATQKFYEQYFGPGTRLTVT.

CDR3 nucleotides: TGTGCCAGCAGTTTGTTATATGGTAGGGGACCTTCCTACGAGCAGTACTTC. Protein sequence: CASSLLYGRGPSYEQYF. J is TRBJ2-7 and V is TRBV28; tentatively, D is TRBD1 or TRBD2 (5 bases each). This CDR3 contains 17 residues. V was pared by 3 bases and J by 1 base, with 19 bases between. Germline V gives CDR1 MDHEN, CDR2 SYDVKM. The variable domain in full, completed from reference TRBV28 and TRBJ2-7, reads DVKVTQSSRYLVKRTGEKVFLECVQDMDHENMFWYRQDPGLGLRLIYFSYDVKMKEKGDIPEGYSVSREKKERFSLILESASTNQTSMYLCASSLLYGRGPSYEQYFGPGTRLTVT.

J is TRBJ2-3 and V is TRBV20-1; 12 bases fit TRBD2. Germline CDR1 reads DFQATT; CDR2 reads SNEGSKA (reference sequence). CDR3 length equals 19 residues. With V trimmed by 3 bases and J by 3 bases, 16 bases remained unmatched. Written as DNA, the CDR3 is TGCAGTGCTAGGGAACGTCCGAGACTAGCGGGAGTCTGGACAGATACGCAGTATTTT. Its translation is CSARERPRLAGVWTDTQYF.

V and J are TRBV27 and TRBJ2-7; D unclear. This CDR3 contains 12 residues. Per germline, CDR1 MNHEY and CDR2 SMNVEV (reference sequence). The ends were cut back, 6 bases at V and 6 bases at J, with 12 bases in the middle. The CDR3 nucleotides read TGTGCCAGCAGGGACGGGTGGGGCGAGCAGTACTTC. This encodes CASRDGWGEQYF.

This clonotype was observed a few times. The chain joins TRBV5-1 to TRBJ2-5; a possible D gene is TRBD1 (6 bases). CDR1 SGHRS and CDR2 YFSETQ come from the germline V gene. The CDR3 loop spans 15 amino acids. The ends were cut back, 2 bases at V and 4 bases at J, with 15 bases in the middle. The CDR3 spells CASSFGTFPRETQYF. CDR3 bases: TGCGCCAGCAGCTTTGGGACATTCCCAAGAGAGACCCAGTACTTC.

In DNA, the CDR3 is TGTGCCAGCAGCTTAGTTCGGCGGTGGCGGGGGCGCACAGATACGCAGTATTTT. Residues: CASSLVRRWRGRTDTQYF. The rearrangement links TRBV7-8 to TRBJ2-3; TRBD2 might be the D (7 bases). In germline, CDR1 is SGHVS, CDR2 FQNEAQ. The CDR3 has 18 amino acids. V shed 1 base and J shed 1 base, with 18 bases lying between them.

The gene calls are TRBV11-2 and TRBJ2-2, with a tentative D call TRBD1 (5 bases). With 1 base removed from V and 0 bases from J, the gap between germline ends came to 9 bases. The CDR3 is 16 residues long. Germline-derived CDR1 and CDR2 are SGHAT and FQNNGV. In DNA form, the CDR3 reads TGTGCCAGCAGCTTAGGACAGAATACGAACACCGGGGAGCTGTTTTTT. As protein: CASSLGQNTNTGELFF.

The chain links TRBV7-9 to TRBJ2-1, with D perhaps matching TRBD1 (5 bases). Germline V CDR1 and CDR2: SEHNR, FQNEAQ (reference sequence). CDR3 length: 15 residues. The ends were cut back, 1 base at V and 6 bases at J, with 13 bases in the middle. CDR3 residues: CASSLVWQGFNEQFF. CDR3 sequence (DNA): TGTGCCAGCAGCTTAGTTTGGCAGGGTTTCAATGAGCAGTTCTTC.

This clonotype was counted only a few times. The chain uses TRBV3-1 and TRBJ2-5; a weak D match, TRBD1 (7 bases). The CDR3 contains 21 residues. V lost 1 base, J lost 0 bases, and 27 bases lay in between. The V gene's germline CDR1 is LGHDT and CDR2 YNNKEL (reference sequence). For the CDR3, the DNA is TGTGCCAGCAGCCAAGCCCATTTCCGCGGGACAGTCTCCGCATACCAAGAGACCCAGTACTTC. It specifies CASSQAHFRGTVSAYQETQYF.

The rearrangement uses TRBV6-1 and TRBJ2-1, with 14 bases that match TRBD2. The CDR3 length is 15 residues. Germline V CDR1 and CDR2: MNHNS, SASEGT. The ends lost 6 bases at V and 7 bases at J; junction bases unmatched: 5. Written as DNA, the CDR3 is TGTGCCAGCAGCCCGGGACTAGCGGGAGTGAATGAGCAGTTCTTC. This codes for CASSPGLAGVNEQFF.

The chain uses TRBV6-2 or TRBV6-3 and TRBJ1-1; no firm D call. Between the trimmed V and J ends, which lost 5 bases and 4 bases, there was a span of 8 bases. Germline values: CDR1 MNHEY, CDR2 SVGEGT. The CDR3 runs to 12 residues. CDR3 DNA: TGTGCCAGCAGTAACGGACCCACTGAAGCTTTCTTT. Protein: CASSNGPTEAFF.

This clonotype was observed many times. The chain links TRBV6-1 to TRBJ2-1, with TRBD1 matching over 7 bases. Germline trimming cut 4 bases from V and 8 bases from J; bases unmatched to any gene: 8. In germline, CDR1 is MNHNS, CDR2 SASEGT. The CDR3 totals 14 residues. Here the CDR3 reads CASSGQGWWHEQFF. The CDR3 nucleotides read TGTGCCAGCAGTGGACAGGGTTGGTGGCATGAGCAGTTCTTC.

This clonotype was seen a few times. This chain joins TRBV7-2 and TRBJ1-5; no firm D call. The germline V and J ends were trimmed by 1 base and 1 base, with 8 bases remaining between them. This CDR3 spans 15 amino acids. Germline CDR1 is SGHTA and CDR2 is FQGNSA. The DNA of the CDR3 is TGTGCCAGCAGCTTAGTTTACGGGAGCAATCAGCCCCAGCATTTT. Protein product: CASSLVYGSNQPQHF.

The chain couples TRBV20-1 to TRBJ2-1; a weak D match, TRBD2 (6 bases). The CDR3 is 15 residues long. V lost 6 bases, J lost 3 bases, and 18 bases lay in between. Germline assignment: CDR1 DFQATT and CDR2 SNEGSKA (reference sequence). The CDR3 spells CSAPTPRLDYNEQFF. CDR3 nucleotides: TGCAGTGCCCCCACCCCCAGACTAGACTACAATGAGCAGTTCTTC.

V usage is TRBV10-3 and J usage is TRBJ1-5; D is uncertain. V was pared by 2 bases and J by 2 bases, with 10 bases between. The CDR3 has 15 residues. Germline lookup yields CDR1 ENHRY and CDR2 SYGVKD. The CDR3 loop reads CAISERRLGNQPQHF. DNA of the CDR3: TGTGCCATCAGTGAGCGTAGGTTGGGCAATCAGCCCCAGCATTTT.

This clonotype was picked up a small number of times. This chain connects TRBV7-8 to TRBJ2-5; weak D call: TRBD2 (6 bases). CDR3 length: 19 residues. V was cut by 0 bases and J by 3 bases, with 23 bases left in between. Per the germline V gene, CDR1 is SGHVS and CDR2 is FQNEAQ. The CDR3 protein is CASSLALPAGQIAEETQYF. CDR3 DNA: TGTGCCAGCAGCTTAGCCCTCCCGGCTGGCCAAATAGCGGAAGAGACCCAGTACTTC. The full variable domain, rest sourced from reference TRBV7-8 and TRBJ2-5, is GAGVSQSPRYKVAKRGQDVALRCDPISGHVSLFWYQQALGQGPEFLTYFQNEAQLDKSGLPSDRFFAERPEGSVSTLKIQRTQQEDSAVYLCASSLALPAGQIAEETQYFGPGTRLLVL.

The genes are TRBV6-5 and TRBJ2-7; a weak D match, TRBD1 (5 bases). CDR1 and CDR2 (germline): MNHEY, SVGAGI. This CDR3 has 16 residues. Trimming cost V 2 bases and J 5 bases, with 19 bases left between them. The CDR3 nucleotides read TGTGCCAGCAGTTACCAATACCAGGGTTCGGGCCACGAGCAGTACTTC. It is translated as CASSYQYQGSGHEQYF.

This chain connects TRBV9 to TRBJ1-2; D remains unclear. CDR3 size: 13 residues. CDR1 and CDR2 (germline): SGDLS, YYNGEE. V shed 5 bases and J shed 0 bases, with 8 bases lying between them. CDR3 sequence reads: CASSDMSNYGYTF. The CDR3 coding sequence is TGTGCCAGCAGTGACATGTCTAACTATGGCTACACCTTC.

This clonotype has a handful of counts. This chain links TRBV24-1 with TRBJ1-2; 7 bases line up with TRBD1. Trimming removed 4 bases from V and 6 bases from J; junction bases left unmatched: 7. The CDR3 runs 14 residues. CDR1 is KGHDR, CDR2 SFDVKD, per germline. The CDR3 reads CATSDSDRVDGYTF. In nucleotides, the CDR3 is TGTGCCACCAGTGACAGCGACAGGGTGGATGGCTACACCTTC.

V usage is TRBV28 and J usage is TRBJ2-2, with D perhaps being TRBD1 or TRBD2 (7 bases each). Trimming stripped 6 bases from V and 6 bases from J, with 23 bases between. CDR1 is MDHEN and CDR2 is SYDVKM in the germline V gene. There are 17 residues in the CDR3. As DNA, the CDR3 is TGTGCCAGCAGGCGCTCCTCAGGGGGGGTGGAGGCCGGGGAGCTGTTTTTT. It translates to CASRRSSGGVEAGELFF.

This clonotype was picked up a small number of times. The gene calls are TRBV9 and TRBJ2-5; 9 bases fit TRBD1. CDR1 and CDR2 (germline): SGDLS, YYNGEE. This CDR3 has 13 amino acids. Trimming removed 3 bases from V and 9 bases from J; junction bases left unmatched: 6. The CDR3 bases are TGTGCCAGCAGCGCCGGGACAGGGTGGCCCCAGTACTTC. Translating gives CASSAGTGWPQYF.

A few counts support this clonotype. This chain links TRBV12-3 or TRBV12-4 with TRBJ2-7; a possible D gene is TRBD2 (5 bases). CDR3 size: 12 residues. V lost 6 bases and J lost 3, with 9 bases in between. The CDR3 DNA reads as TGTGCCAGCAGCTGGACTTACTACGAGCAGTACTTC. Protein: CASSWTYYEQYF.

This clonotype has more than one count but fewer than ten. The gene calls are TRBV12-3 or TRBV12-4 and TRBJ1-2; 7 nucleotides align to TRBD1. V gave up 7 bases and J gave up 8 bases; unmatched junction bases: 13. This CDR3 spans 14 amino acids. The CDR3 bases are TGTGCCAGCACCCTCAGGGGGTCGGTATTCGGCTACACCTTC. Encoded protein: CASTLRGSVFGYTF.

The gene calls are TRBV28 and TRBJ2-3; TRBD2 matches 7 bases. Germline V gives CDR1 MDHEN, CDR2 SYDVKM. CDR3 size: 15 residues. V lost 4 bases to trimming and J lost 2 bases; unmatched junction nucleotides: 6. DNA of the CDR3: TGTGCCAGCAGTTGGTCTGGGAGGGCCACAGATACGCAGTATTTT. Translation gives CASSWSGRATDTQYF.

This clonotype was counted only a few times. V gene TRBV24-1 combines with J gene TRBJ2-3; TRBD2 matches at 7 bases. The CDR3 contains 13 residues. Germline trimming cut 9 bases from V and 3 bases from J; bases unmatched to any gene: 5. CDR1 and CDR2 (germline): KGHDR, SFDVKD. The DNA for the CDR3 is TGTGCCACCGGGCGGGAGTTAACAGATACGCAGTATTTT. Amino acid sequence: CATGRELTDTQYF.